This entry describes one T cell receptor (beta chain). These data come from a study of T cells of healthy individuals. A single record per CDR3 protein comes from TCRdb applying MiXCR to the 5' RACE reads. The repertoire holds about 96,000 distinct CDR3 sequences, with roughly a sixth as singletons. Looked up from germline, CDR1 is MNHEY and CDR2 is SVGAGI. V lost 7 bases, J lost 4 bases, and 14 bases lay in between. This CDR3 contains 13 residues. This receptor was taken from a human donor in good health. This chain uses TRBV6-5 with TRBJ2-7; D perhaps matches TRBD2 (5 bases). The CDR3 here is CASKRGSSYEQYF. The CDR3 DNA reads TGTGCCAGCAAACGGGGATCGTCGTACGAGCAGTACTTC.